This is a list of T cell receptor beta chains from one sample in a study of breast tumors, draining lymph nodes, adjacent tissues. One entry per CDR3 protein, called by TCRdb with MiXCR from the multiplex PCR reads. This table holds 7,000 to 9,000 distinct CDR3 sequences, around 80% found once. The sequenced sample consisted of tumor-adjacent breast tissue. These receptors came from a female donor with breast cancer. Some clones in this sample may be carry-over from other donors' samples. The CDR3 runs from the conserved cysteine through the conserved F or W. The D gene is left open where the match is weak. Where a row states a size, it is once, few, many or the class of an expanded clone; other rows omit it.

clone_size: -
d_call: -
v_call: TRBV11-2
j_call: TRBJ1-3
cdr3_nt: TGTGCCAGCAGCTTAGCAGTAGGGAACACCATATATTTT
cdr3_aa: CASSLAVGNTIYF

clone_size: -
d_call: -
v_call: TRBV5-1
j_call: TRBJ1-6
cdr3_nt: TGCGCCAGCAGCTTTCAGGGGCAAGGTTCACCCCTCCACTTT
cdr3_aa: CASSFQGQGSPLHF

clone_size: once
d_call: -
v_call: TRBV11-2
j_call: TRBJ1-5
cdr3_nt: TGTGCCAGCAGCCAGAGGACAACAGGGAGCAATCAGCCCCAGCATTTT
cdr3_aa: CASSQRTTGSNQPQHF

clone_size: -
d_call: -
v_call: TRBV6-5
j_call: TRBJ2-5
cdr3_nt: TGTGCCAGCAGCGGCAGGGACGAGACCCAGTACTTC
cdr3_aa: CASSGRDETQYF

clone_size: -
d_call: -
v_call: TRBV29-1
j_call: TRBJ2-3
cdr3_nt: TGCAGCGTTGGTTCAGGTTCGACAGATACGCAGTATTTT
cdr3_aa: CSVGSGSTDTQYF

clone_size: -
d_call: -
v_call: TRBV20-1
j_call: TRBJ2-5
cdr3_nt: TGCAGTGCTAGCCCGGGATCGGGAGAGACCCAGTACTTC
cdr3_aa: CSASPGSGETQYF

clone_size: many
d_call: TRBD2
v_call: TRBV19
j_call: TRBJ2-1
cdr3_nt: TGTGCCAGTAGTATTAGCGGGGTTAACAATGAGCAGTTCTTC
cdr3_aa: CASSISGVNNEQFF

clone_size: many
d_call: -
v_call: TRBV20-1
j_call: TRBJ2-3
cdr3_nt: TGCAGTGCTAGCTTCGGCGTTGCGGTCGACACAGATACGCAGTATTTT
cdr3_aa: CSASFGVAVDTDTQYF

clone_size: once
d_call: TRBD2
v_call: TRBV10-3
j_call: TRBJ2-7
cdr3_nt: TGTGCCATTGGGACTAGCGGGGGATCCCACGAGCAGTACTTC
cdr3_aa: CAIGTSGGSHEQYF

clone_size: few
d_call: -
v_call: TRBV3-1
j_call: TRBJ2-2
cdr3_nt: TGTGCCAGCAGCCCTAGAGTGGGAGCGGGCGGGGAGCTGTTTTTT
cdr3_aa: CASSPRVGAGGELFF

clone_size: medium-sized
d_call: TRBD1
v_call: TRBV12-3/TRBV12-4
j_call: TRBJ2-2
cdr3_nt: TGTGCCAGCAGACTGACAGGGGGTGAAGCGAACACCGGGGAGCTGTTTTTT
cdr3_aa: CASRLTGGEANTGELFF

clone_size: -
d_call: -
v_call: TRBV10-3
j_call: TRBJ1-5
cdr3_nt: TGTGCCATCAGTGAGTCGGGGGCAGGTCAGCCCCAGCATTTT
cdr3_aa: CAISESGAGQPQHF

clone_size: -
d_call: -
v_call: TRBV20-1
j_call: TRBJ2-5
cdr3_nt: TGCAGTGCTAGGGTCGGGAGCCTGATAGAGACCCAGTACTTC
cdr3_aa: CSARVGSLIETQYF

clone_size: -
d_call: TRBD2
v_call: TRBV7-3
j_call: TRBJ2-5
cdr3_nt: TGTGCCAGCAGCCCTAGCGGAGTAAAGAGGGAGACCCAGTACTTC
cdr3_aa: CASSPSGVKRETQYF

clone_size: -
d_call: -
v_call: TRBV9
j_call: TRBJ1-2
cdr3_nt: TGTGCCAGCAGCGCCGAGGACTATGGCTACACCTTC
cdr3_aa: CASSAEDYGYTF

clone_size: -
d_call: -
v_call: TRBV19
j_call: TRBJ2-1
cdr3_nt: TGTGCCAGTAGTATAGATTCGGCTACCAATGAGCAGTTCTTC
cdr3_aa: CASSIDSATNEQFF

clone_size: -
d_call: -
v_call: TRBV2
j_call: TRBJ1-5
cdr3_nt: TGTGCCAGCAGCGGGAGGCGCAATCAGCCCCGGCATTTT
cdr3_aa: CASSGRRNQPRHF

clone_size: -
d_call: TRBD2
v_call: TRBV20-1
j_call: TRBJ2-1
cdr3_nt: TGCAGTGCGACGAGCGGGACTAGCGGAATAAATGAGCAGTTCTTC
cdr3_aa: CSATSGTSGINEQFF

clone_size: -
d_call: -
v_call: TRBV24-1
j_call: TRBJ2-5
cdr3_nt: TGTGCCACCAGTGACTCAAGGATGGGCCAAGAGACCCAGTACTTC
cdr3_aa: CATSDSRMGQETQYF

clone_size: many
d_call: -
v_call: TRBV19
j_call: TRBJ2-6
cdr3_nt: TGTGCCAGCCGAAGGGGGTCCGGGGCCAACGTCCTGACTTTC
cdr3_aa: CASRRGSGANVLTF

clone_size: -
d_call: -
v_call: TRBV2
j_call: TRBJ1-1
cdr3_nt: TGTGCCAGCAAGGATCGGGCCGGGGGAGACACTGAAGCTTTCTTT
cdr3_aa: CASKDRAGGDTEAFF

clone_size: -
d_call: -
v_call: TRBV6-1
j_call: TRBJ2-5
cdr3_nt: TGTGCCAGCAGTGAAGCAACCTCAAGGAGACGGGAGACCCAGTACTTC
cdr3_aa: CASSEATSRRRETQYF

clone_size: -
d_call: -
v_call: TRBV7-9
j_call: TRBJ2-3
cdr3_nt: TGTGCCAGCAGCCCACCGGGGGACAGCACAACGGGTACGCAGTATTTT
cdr3_aa: CASSPPGDSTTGTQYF

clone_size: -
d_call: -
v_call: TRBV20-1
j_call: TRBJ1-2
cdr3_nt: TGCAGTGCTAGAGACCCGCGGGGCTACACCTTC
cdr3_aa: CSARDPRGYTF

clone_size: many
d_call: TRBD2
v_call: TRBV14
j_call: TRBJ2-5
cdr3_nt: TGTGCCAGCAGCCTTAGGAGCGGGGGTAACCAAGAGACCCAGTACTTC
cdr3_aa: CASSLRSGGNQETQYF

clone_size: medium-sized
d_call: -
v_call: TRBV7-8
j_call: TRBJ1-4
cdr3_nt: TGTGCCAGCAGCTTAGAGGCTAAGGGGTTGAGTGAAAAACTGTTTTTT
cdr3_aa: CASSLEAKGLSEKLFF

clone_size: -
d_call: -
v_call: TRBV7-3
j_call: TRBJ2-3
cdr3_nt: TGTGCCAGCAGCTGGGGGGTCACAGATACGCAGTATTTT
cdr3_aa: CASSWGVTDTQYF

clone_size: medium-sized
d_call: -
v_call: TRBV7-9
j_call: TRBJ1-2
cdr3_nt: TGTGCCAGCAGCCCGGACAAGGGCTATGGCTACACCTTC
cdr3_aa: CASSPDKGYGYTF

clone_size: -
d_call: -
v_call: TRBV19
j_call: TRBJ1-4
cdr3_nt: TGTGCCAGTTGCAGGAGGGCAACTAATGAAAAACTGTTTTTT
cdr3_aa: CASCRRATNEKLFF

clone_size: -
d_call: TRBD2
v_call: TRBV7-8
j_call: TRBJ2-1
cdr3_nt: TGTGCCAGCAGCGGGACTAGCGGGGCCAACAATGAGCAGTTCTTC
cdr3_aa: CASSGTSGANNEQFF

clone_size: -
d_call: TRBD2
v_call: TRBV2
j_call: TRBJ2-7
cdr3_nt: TGTGCCAGCAGTGAAGACCGAGGCGGTGGGGGAGGGTCCTACGAGCAGTACTTC
cdr3_aa: CASSEDRGGGGGSYEQYF

clone_size: medium-sized
d_call: -
v_call: TRBV6-6
j_call: TRBJ2-1
cdr3_nt: TGTGCCAGCGTAGTTGGTGGGGTTGCCGATGAGCAGTTCTTC
cdr3_aa: CASVVGGVADEQFF

clone_size: -
d_call: TRBD2
v_call: TRBV20-1
j_call: TRBJ2-5
cdr3_nt: TGCAGTGCTCATAGCGGGAGAGTCCAAGAGACCCAGTACTTC
cdr3_aa: CSAHSGRVQETQYF

clone_size: -
d_call: TRBD1
v_call: TRBV2
j_call: TRBJ2-7
cdr3_nt: TGTGCCAGCGAGACCGGGACAGGGAACTACGAGCAGTACTTC
cdr3_aa: CASETGTGNYEQYF

clone_size: -
d_call: -
v_call: TRBV11-2
j_call: TRBJ1-6
cdr3_nt: TGTGCCAGCGCCCCGGGAAACAATTCACCCCTCCACTTT
cdr3_aa: CASAPGNNSPLHF

clone_size: medium-sized
d_call: TRBD1
v_call: TRBV9
j_call: TRBJ2-6
cdr3_nt: TGTGCCAGCAGCGCCCGGCAGGGGGCGCGCTCTGGGGCCAACGTCCTGACTTTC
cdr3_aa: CASSARQGARSGANVLTF

clone_size: -
d_call: -
v_call: TRBV19
j_call: TRBJ1-2
cdr3_nt: TGTGCCGCCGGGGTAGGGGTTCCTAACTATGGCTACACCTTC
cdr3_aa: CAAGVGVPNYGYTF

clone_size: -
d_call: -
v_call: TRBV20-1
j_call: TRBJ2-7
cdr3_nt: TGCAGTGCTAGAGCGGACAGCCCGGGCGAGCAGTACTTC
cdr3_aa: CSARADSPGEQYF

clone_size: -
d_call: TRBD2
v_call: TRBV30
j_call: TRBJ2-7
cdr3_nt: TGTGCCTGGAGTGTAGGCGGTAGCGGGAATGAGCAGTACTTC
cdr3_aa: CAWSVGGSGNEQYF

clone_size: -
d_call: -
v_call: TRBV9
j_call: TRBJ2-3
cdr3_nt: TGTGCCAGCGGAGAAGGGAGCGTTAAGGATACGCAGTATTTT
cdr3_aa: CASGEGSVKDTQYF

clone_size: medium-sized
d_call: TRBD1
v_call: TRBV5-1
j_call: TRBJ1-4
cdr3_nt: TGCGCCAGCAGCCTGGACAGGGTGGGGGAAAAACTGTTTTTT
cdr3_aa: CASSLDRVGEKLFF

clone_size: -
d_call: -
v_call: TRBV7-2
j_call: TRBJ2-5
cdr3_nt: TGTGCCAGCAGCCCGAGGGGGGGGCGTGGGGAGACCCAGTACTTC
cdr3_aa: CASSPRGGRGETQYF

clone_size: -
d_call: -
v_call: TRBV7-9
j_call: TRBJ2-7
cdr3_nt: TGTGCCAGCAGCTTTGAGGGGGACGAGCAGTACTTC
cdr3_aa: CASSFEGDEQYF

clone_size: medium-sized
d_call: -
v_call: TRBV29-1
j_call: TRBJ2-1
cdr3_nt: TGCAGCGTTGAAAGTCCCGACAGAAGCTCCTACAATGAGCAGTTCTTC
cdr3_aa: CSVESPDRSSYNEQFF

clone_size: -
d_call: -
v_call: TRBV29-1
j_call: TRBJ2-1
cdr3_nt: TGCAGCGCGTCGGGTCCGTCCTACAATGAGCAGTTCTTC
cdr3_aa: CSASGPSYNEQFF

clone_size: -
d_call: TRBD1
v_call: TRBV12-3/TRBV12-4
j_call: TRBJ2-2
cdr3_nt: TGTGCCAGCAGACTGACAGGGGATGAGGCGAACACCGGGGAGCTGTTTTTT
cdr3_aa: CASRLTGDEANTGELFF

clone_size: many
d_call: TRBD2
v_call: TRBV11-2
j_call: TRBJ2-1
cdr3_nt: TGTGCCAGCAGCCTCCGACTAGCGCAAGGCAATGAGCAGTTCTTC
cdr3_aa: CASSLRLAQGNEQFF

clone_size: many
d_call: -
v_call: TRBV28
j_call: TRBJ1-2
cdr3_nt: TGTGCCAGCAGTTTCGGTGGGATTCGTGGCTACACCTTC
cdr3_aa: CASSFGGIRGYTF

clone_size: -
d_call: -
v_call: TRBV10-2
j_call: TRBJ2-7
cdr3_nt: TGCGCCAGCAGGGATGGCACCAACTACGAGCAGTACTTC
cdr3_aa: CASRDGTNYEQYF

clone_size: medium-sized
d_call: TRBD2
v_call: TRBV2
j_call: TRBJ2-7
cdr3_nt: TGTGCCAGCAGCCCCTCTAGCGGGCTATACTACGAGCAGTACTTC
cdr3_aa: CASSPSSGLYYEQYF

clone_size: -
d_call: -
v_call: TRBV6-6
j_call: TRBJ2-7
cdr3_nt: TGTGCCAGCAGTAGGCCGGCCACCTACGAGCAGTACTTC
cdr3_aa: CASSRPATYEQYF

clone_size: -
d_call: TRBD1
v_call: TRBV29-1
j_call: TRBJ2-5
cdr3_nt: TGCAGCGTTGACCGGGACAGGGGAGGATGGGAGACCCAGTACTTC
cdr3_aa: CSVDRDRGGWETQYF

clone_size: -
d_call: -
v_call: TRBV19
j_call: TRBJ2-3
cdr3_nt: TGTGCCAGTAGTATGGAGAGGTACACAGATACGCAGTATTTT
cdr3_aa: CASSMERYTDTQYF

clone_size: -
d_call: -
v_call: TRBV10-2
j_call: TRBJ2-7
cdr3_nt: TGCGCCAGCAGTCTAGACATTTCTGGCTACGAGCAGTACTTC
cdr3_aa: CASSLDISGYEQYF

clone_size: medium-sized
d_call: -
v_call: TRBV11-2
j_call: TRBJ2-7
cdr3_nt: TGTGCCAGCAGGGACAACTACGAGCAGTACTTC
cdr3_aa: CASRDNYEQYF

clone_size: medium-sized
d_call: -
v_call: TRBV5-1
j_call: TRBJ1-4
cdr3_nt: TGCGCCAGCAGCTCCGACGTCGGTAATGAAAAACTGTTTTTT
cdr3_aa: CASSSDVGNEKLFF

clone_size: -
d_call: TRBD1
v_call: TRBV10-3
j_call: TRBJ1-5
cdr3_nt: TGTGCCATCAGGGGGGGACAGAATAGCAATCAGCCCCAGCATTTT
cdr3_aa: CAIRGGQNSNQPQHF

clone_size: many
d_call: -
v_call: TRBV20-1
j_call: TRBJ2-4
cdr3_nt: TGCAGTGCTAGCCGTTCATTAGCGAGCGACATTCAGTACTTC
cdr3_aa: CSASRSLASDIQYF